The clone carrying this T cell receptor beta chain was seen just once. Its antigen is undetermined. A second PCR, run for roughly 7 to 12 cycles, used a sample-barcoded 5' primer plus a J-beta primer mix. Each CDR3 protein is one row after TCRdb ran MiXCR on the 5' RACE reads. The profile shows hundreds of thousands of distinct CDR3 sequences, 40% to 50% of them singletons. The sample is drawn from a study of blood T cells in healthy people across ages. Study results and limitations: The fall in TCR beta diversity per million T cells was roughly linear with age. Estimates based on one million T cells were treated as lower bounds.

The TCR was taken from a man in his fifties or sixties in good health. Sequenced sample: blood.

The CDR3 coding sequence is TGCGCCAGCAGCCACACGACTAGCAGGTGGGGCAATGAGCAGTTCTTC. As protein: CASSHTTSRWGNEQFF. This chain links TRBV4-3 with TRBJ2-1; TRBD2 aligns across 7 bases. This CDR3 contains 16 residues. V trimming: 3 bases; J trimming: 6 bases; junction bases outside the gene matches: 11. CDR1 LGHNA and CDR2 YSLEER come from the germline V gene.